Presented here are 26 T cell receptor beta chains from one specimen sequenced in a study of response to subunit inactivated influenza vaccine. TCRdb recomputed calls from the RT-PCR reads with MiXCR, one row per CDR3 protein. The sample includes over 150,000 distinct CDR3 sequences, about a tenth of them seen just once. The sample was non-naive T cells sorted from PBMCs, taken on the day of vaccination. The receptor source for this set is a man aged 45-65 years who received an inactivated influenza vaccine.

The V call is TRBV6-2 or TRBV6-3, the J call TRBJ1-1; TRBD1 might be the D (6 bases). This CDR3 is built from 15 residues. The germline V gene has CDR1 MNHEY and CDR2 SVGEGT. V lost 7 bases and J 0 bases, leaving 15 bases between the germline ends. CDR3 nucleotides: TGTGCCAGCATTAAACAGGGCGCCATGAACACTGAAGCTTTCTTT. This sequence encodes CASIKQGAMNTEAFF.

The sample holds many counts of this clonotype. The chain uses TRBV4-1 and TRBJ2-2; D remains ambiguous. Trimming cost V 0 bases and J 0 bases, with 20 bases left between them. The CDR3 runs to 20 residues. Germline CDR1 MGHRA, CDR2 YSYEKL. The CDR3 region is CASSQDLISYVLANTGELFF. The CDR3 region has the DNA TGCGCCAGCAGCCAAGATCTCATTAGCTACGTATTAGCGAACACCGGGGAGCTGTTTTTT.

The chain couples TRBV25-1 to TRBJ2-3; no clear D. Germline V gives CDR1 MGHDK, CDR2 SYGVNS. This CDR3 has 15 residues. The germline V and J ends were trimmed by 4 bases and 5 bases, with 16 bases remaining between them. The CDR3 loop reads CASSATDGPRDTQYF. Here the CDR3 DNA reads TGTGCCAGCAGTGCGACCGACGGGCCGAGAGATACGCAGTATTTT. Looking up the rest from reference TRBV25-1 and TRBJ2-3 gives the full variable domain: EADIYQTPRYLVIGTGKKITLECSQTMGHDKMYWYQQDPGMELHLIHYSYGVNSTEKGDLSSESTVSRIRTEHFPLTLESARPSHTSQYLCASSATDGPRDTQYFGPGTRLTVL.

This clonotype was counted ten times or more. The chain carries TRBV25-1 and TRBJ2-7, with D tentatively TRBD2 (6 bases). The germline V gene has CDR1 MGHDK and CDR2 SYGVNS. This CDR3 is built from 13 residues. Trimming took off 8 bases at V and 3 bases at J, with 14 bases between the two ends. The CDR3 loop reads CASRGPGSYEQYF. CDR3 DNA sequence: TGTGCCAGCCGAGGACCCGGGAGCTACGAGCAGTACTTC.

The chain couples TRBV30 to TRBJ2-7, with 8 bases aligning to TRBD1. The CDR3 loop spans 14 amino acids. Looked up from germline, CDR1 is GTSNPN and CDR2 is SVGIG (reference sequence). With 2 bases clipped from V and 5 bases from J, the junction kept 8 bases outside the gene matches. CDR3 nucleotide sequence: TGTGCCTGGAGTAGGTTACAGGGGGTAAACGAGCAGTACTTC. Its translation is CAWSRLQGVNEQYF.

CDR3 residues: CAWSLRDEQYF. The CDR3 DNA reads as TGTGCCTGGAGCCTCCGGGACGAGCAGTACTTC. The chain employs TRBV30 and TRBJ2-7; the D is unclear. The CDR3 runs 11 residues. V was pared by 3 bases and J by 5 bases, with 8 bases between. Per germline, CDR1 GTSNPN and CDR2 SVGIG (reference sequence).

This clonotype was seen repeatedly, ten times or more. The chain employs TRBV2 and TRBJ2-1, with 8 bases lining up with TRBD2. V gave up 6 bases and J gave up 9 bases; unmatched junction bases: 10. Germline V gene sequence: CDR1 SNHLY, CDR2 FYNNEI. This CDR3 is built from 14 residues. CDR3 bases: TGTGCCAGCAGGAGCGAGCGGGGGTCGGCTGAGCAGTTCTTC. Translated: CASRSERGSAEQFF.

This clonotype appeared many times. This chain links TRBV29-1 with TRBJ2-5; D is uncertain. Trimming removed 7 bases from V and 4 bases from J, with 10 bases in between. This CDR3 is 11 amino acids long. Looked up from germline, CDR1 is SQVTM and CDR2 is ANQGSEA. The CDR3 protein is CSAAVVETQYF. DNA for the CDR3: TGCAGCGCCGCCGTGGTAGAGACCCAGTACTTC.

This clonotype was found many times. V is TRBV5-6 and J is TRBJ2-1, with 10 nucleotides matching TRBD2. CDR1 is SGHDT and CDR2 is YYEEEE in the germline V gene. CDR3 length: 17 amino acids. After removal of 1 base from V and 8 bases from J, the junction contained 12 bases not matched to a gene. CDR3: CASSLTERTSGRDEQFF. The CDR3 DNA reads as TGTGCCAGCAGCTTGACCGAGCGGACTAGCGGTAGGGATGAGCAGTTCTTC. Full variable domain (missing parts from reference TRBV5-6 and TRBJ2-1): DAGVTQSPTHLIKTRGQQVTLRCSPKSGHDTVSWYQQALGQGPQFIFQYYEEEERQRGNFPDRFSGHQFPNYSSELNVNALLLGDSALYLCASSLTERTSGRDEQFFGPGTRLTVL.

The chain combines TRBV4-1 with TRBJ1-3; D is unclear. Between the trimmed V and J ends, which lost 3 bases and 0 bases, there was a span of 6 bases. Germline CDR1 is MGHRA and CDR2 is YSYEKL. The CDR3 spans 14 residues. The CDR3 DNA sequence: TGCGCCAGCAGCCACATGAACTCTGGAAACACCATATATTTT. Protein sequence: CASSHMNSGNTIYF.

This clonotype was recorded a few times. The rearrangement links TRBV20-1 to TRBJ2-3, with a possible D match to TRBD2 (6 bases). V lost 0 bases and J 0 bases, leaving 10 bases between the germline ends. Germline V gene data show CDR1 as DFQATT and CDR2 as SNEGSKA (reference sequence). The CDR3 runs 15 residues. The CDR3 DNA reads as TGCAGTGCTAGAGATTGGGGGACTAGCACAGATACGCAGTATTTT. It codes for CSARDWGTSTDTQYF.

The genes are TRBV27 and TRBJ2-3; the match to TRBD2 covers 10 bases. Germline V CDR1 and CDR2: MNHEY, SMNVEV (reference sequence). With 5 bases clipped from V and 5 bases from J, the junction kept 13 bases outside the gene matches. This CDR3 comprises 17 residues. The CDR3 sequence is CASSPSGSTLGGDTQYF. CDR3 nucleotides: TGTGCCAGCAGTCCTAGCGGGAGTACCCTTGGAGGAGATACGCAGTATTTT.

In its sample, this clonotype was seen a few times. The chain is built from TRBV6-1 and TRBJ2-3; D gene ambiguous. Trimming stripped 6 bases from V and 3 bases from J, with 13 bases between. Germline V gene lookup returns CDR1 MNHNS and CDR2 SASEGT. The CDR3 totals 14 residues. This CDR3 is CASRAAQQTDTQYF. In DNA form, the CDR3 reads TGTGCCAGCAGGGCAGCGCAGCAGACAGATACGCAGTATTTT.

The rearrangement uses TRBV4-2 and TRBJ1-2, with no clear D. This CDR3 is 12 amino acids long. The germline V and J ends were trimmed by 8 bases and 9 bases, with 16 bases remaining between them. CDR1 and CDR2 from the germline V gene are LGHNA and YNFKEQ. The CDR3 DNA reads TGTGCCAGCGGCCCTGGGGTTGGCTGCTACACCTTC. Translating it yields CASGPGVGCYTF.

This chain connects TRBV27 to TRBJ2-5; 8 bases match TRBD1. This CDR3 is 14 amino acids long. The germline CDR1 and CDR2 sequences are MNHEY and SMNVEV (reference sequence). Losses at the gene ends were 5 bases for V and 2 bases for J; bases not matched to a gene: 4. The CDR3 spells CASSTDREQETQYF. The DNA for the CDR3 is TGTGCCAGCAGTACGGACAGGGAACAAGAGACCCAGTACTTC.

Many counts were recorded for this clonotype. The CDR3 DNA sequence: TGTGCCACCAGTGAGGGGACGGCGAACACCGGGGAGCTGTTTTTT. Translated: CATSEGTANTGELFF. V gene TRBV24-1 combines with J gene TRBJ2-2; D could derive from TRBD1 or TRBD2 (5 bases each). The CDR3 has 15 amino acids. V lost 4 bases, J lost 0 bases, and 8 bases lay in between. In germline, CDR1 is KGHDR, CDR2 SFDVKD.

Comment on this clonotype: This CDR3 is missing its conserved last phenylalanine or tryptophan, likely due to a read error. The chain recombines TRBV29-1 with TRBJ2-7, with D tentatively TRBD2 (6 bases). The CDR3 has 15 residues. Germline V gene lookup returns CDR1 SQVTM and CDR2 ANQGSEA. The V and J ends lost 0 bases and 2 bases respectively, with 14 bases between them. The CDR3 region has the DNA TGCAGCGTTGAAGACCCTACGGGGGTGACCTACGAGCAGTACTTA. It codes for CSVEDPTGVTYEQYL.

This clonotype was seen repeatedly, ten times or more. V and J are TRBV20-1 and TRBJ2-5, with TRBD1 identical over 7 bases. The CDR3 is 14 residues long. With 0 bases clipped from V and 4 bases from J, the junction kept 5 bases outside the gene matches. Germline CDR1 and CDR2: DFQATT and SNEGSKA (reference sequence). The CDR3 sequence: CSARDLRQGETQYF. The CDR3 DNA reads TGCAGTGCTAGAGATTTACGACAGGGAGAGACCCAGTACTTC.

This clonotype has a count of ten or more. V and J are TRBV12-3 or TRBV12-4 and TRBJ2-7, with 7 bases identical to TRBD2. The CDR3 is 21 residues long. Trimming removed 2 bases from V and 2 bases from J; junction bases left unmatched: 24. The CDR3 nucleotides read TGTGCCAGCAGTTTATCATTTCCAGAGCGGGGCCTCTTAACGTCAACCTACGAGCAGTACTTC. This sequence encodes CASSLSFPERGLLTSTYEQYF.

This clonotype was observed at least ten times. This chain links TRBV5-6 with TRBJ2-1, with D unclear. The CDR3 sequence is 13 residues long. Germline lookup yields CDR1 SGHDT and CDR2 YYEEEE. Trimming left V 6 bases short and J 8 bases short, with 15 bases between. The CDR3 reads CASNSFDRYEQFF. For the CDR3, the DNA is TGTGCCAGCAATAGCTTTGATCGGTATGAGCAGTTCTTC.

This clonotype occurred a few times. This chain uses TRBV12-3 or TRBV12-4 with TRBJ1-1; tentatively, D is TRBD1 (6 bases). The CDR3 extends over 15 amino acids. With 6 bases removed from V and 5 bases from J, the gap between germline ends came to 19 bases. The CDR3 nucleotides read TGTGCCAGCAGAAGCTCGGGGGCGCCACGGACTGAAGCTTTCTTT. It translates to CASRSSGAPRTEAFF.

The gene calls are TRBV3-1 and TRBJ2-5; 7 bases line up with TRBD1. Germline-derived CDR1 and CDR2 are LGHDT and YNNKEL (reference sequence). The CDR3 length is 13 residues. V was clipped by 6 bases and J by 8 bases; unmatched bases: 9. The CDR3 coding sequence is TGTGCCAGCAGAGGGGGCGCCGGGTCTACCCAGTACTTC. Amino acid sequence: CASRGGAGSTQYF.

This clonotype was found many times. V gene TRBV21-1 combines with J gene TRBJ2-3; TRBD2, the table's D call, lacks a check against the DNA. TRBV21-1 is marked as a pseudogene. This CDR3 region has 15 residues. The CDR3, as DNA: TGTGCCAGCAGCAAGTTAGCGGGAGCCCCAGATACGCAGTATTTT. Translation gives CASSKLAGAPDTQYF.

This clonotype turned up a few times. The V gene is TRBV5-1, the J gene TRBJ2-1; TRBD2 is a possible D gene (7 bases). Germline values: CDR1 SGHRS, CDR2 YFSETQ. Trimming cost V 2 bases and J 9 bases, with 30 bases left between them. This CDR3 is 19 amino acids long. CDR3 DNA sequence: TGCGCCAGCAGCTTACCCAAGGGGGACTGGGCTAGCGGCCGGGGTGAGCAGTTCTTC. Translating gives CASSLPKGDWASGRGEQFF.

This clonotype has only a few counts. V and J are TRBV4-1 and TRBJ2-7; TRBD2 agrees at 11 bases. The CDR3 consists of 15 residues. Trimming at V came to 1 base and at J to 4 bases, leaving 3 bases not matched to a gene. Germline CDR1 and CDR2: MGHRA and YSYEKL. The DNA for the CDR3 is TGCGCCAGCAGCCAAGTAGCGGGAGGGCCTTACGAGCAGTACTTC. It is translated as CASSQVAGGPYEQYF.

This clonotype was observed many times. The chain uses TRBV20-1 and TRBJ2-2; the match to TRBD2 covers 14 bases. Per the germline V gene, CDR1 is DFQATT and CDR2 is SNEGSKA (reference sequence). V gave up 6 bases and J gave up 5 bases; unmatched junction bases: 8. The CDR3 totals 16 residues. The CDR3, as DNA: TGCAGTGCCCCGGGACTAGCGGGAGTAATTACCGGGGAGCTGTTTTTT. It is translated as CSAPGLAGVITGELFF.